The TCR beta chain under discussion was sequenced for a study of spatial heterogeneity in lung cancer. Background on the study: More beta-chain than alpha-chain sequences were consistently detected.

This clonotype was detected a few times. The time point was: sample taken at primary tumor resection. Material for sequencing was whole RNA from tumor, nontumor lung or frozen PBMC, left unsorted. The CDR3 totals 14 residues. The germline V gene has CDR1 SGHTA and CDR2 FQGNSA. Trimming shortened V by 1 base and J by 8 bases, and 13 bases separated the two germline ends. From the 5' RACE reads, TCRdb called clonotypes with MiXCR, one entry per CDR3 protein. This table has roughly 91,000 distinct CDR3 sequences, roughly a fifth appearing once. The source was PBMCs, collected at surgery. The sequence derives from a male donor with early-stage non-small cell lung cancer. This chain joins TRBV7-2 and TRBJ2-3; D uncertain. CDR3 sequence: CASSLGVLDLTQYF. In DNA form, the CDR3 reads TGTGCCAGCAGCTTAGGAGTGTTAGACCTTACGCAGTATTTT.